These T cell receptor beta chains were read from a single sample in a study of blood T cell repertoires in COVID-19. Sequenced by immunoSEQ multiplex PCR; TCRdb stores in-frame clones only, minus some. The sample carries 200,000 to 300,000 clones, around 88% recorded once. The specimen was PBMCs or T cells enriched from blood (not recorded which). The receptors were sampled from a woman between 35 and 50 years old with acute COVID-19. Both conserved end residues are part of each CDR3. Fields, in order: V gene, D gene, J gene, clone size, CDR3 DNA, CDR3 protein. The D gene is left open where the match is weak. Expanded clones are given a class, and other clones once, few, many or no size at all.

>TRBV28|TRBD2|TRBJ2-1|.
TGTGCCAGCAGGGTACTAGCGGGAGGCAACAATGAGCAGTTCTTC
CASRVLAGGNNEQFF
>TRBV18|TRBD2|TRBJ2-7|.
TGTGCCAGCACCACGAGCGGGAGTCGCGACGAGCAGTACTTC
CASTTSGSRDEQYF
>TRBV10-3|.|TRBJ1-3|many
TGTGCCATCTCGGAGAGCTCTGGAAACACCATATATTTT
CAISESSGNTIYF
>TRBV5-6|.|TRBJ1-1|.
TGTGCCAGCAGCTCCCCAGGGTACACTGAAGCTTTCTTT
CASSSPGYTEAFF
>TRBV6-5|.|TRBJ1-2|.
TGTGCCAGCAGTAAGGACAGATCCTATGGCTACACCTTC
CASSKDRSYGYTF
>TRBV7-3|TRBD2|TRBJ2-1|.
TGTGCCAGCAGCCCGGCGGGACTAGCGGGAGAAAATGAGCAGTTCTTC
CASSPAGLAGENEQFF
>TRBV28|.|TRBJ1-2|.
TGTGCCAGCAGTTCGGACAAACGAAGCTATGGCTACACCTTC
CASSSDKRSYGYTF
>TRBV6-1|.|TRBJ1-4|.
TGTGCCAGCAGTGAATCCGGGGGGCAGGGAGGGGAAAAACTGTTTTTT
CASSESGGQGGEKLFF
>TRBV11-2|.|TRBJ1-1|.
TGTGCCAGCAGCCCCCGGACACCAGAGAACACTGAAGCTTTCTTT
CASSPRTPENTEAFF
>TRBV27|TRBD1|TRBJ2-2|.
TGTGCCAGCAGTCTGCCGCCGGGACAGGGGAGCACCGGGGAGCTGTTTTTT
CASSLPPGQGSTGELFF
>TRBV28|.|TRBJ1-5|.
TGTGCCAGCAGACAAACACAGGGCTTTCAGCCCCAGCATTTT
CASRQTQGFQPQHF
>TRBV4-1|.|TRBJ1-2|.
TGCGCCAGCAGCCAAGATCCAGTCTATGGCTACACCTTC
CASSQDPVYGYTF
>TRBV5-1|TRBD2|TRBJ2-7|.
TGCGCCAGCAGCTCCCAACCTCTAGCGGGATCGGGAGGGGAGCAGTACTTC
CASSSQPLAGSGGEQYF
>TRBV12-3/TRBV12-4|.|TRBJ2-5|.
TGTGCCAGCAGTTGGGGGCCCCAAGAGACCCAGTACTTC
CASSWGPQETQYF
>TRBV27|.|TRBJ2-5|.
TGTGCCAGCAGTTTACAGTTTTCGGGAGAGACCCAGTACTTC
CASSLQFSGETQYF
>TRBV5-6|TRBD1|TRBJ2-1|.
TGTGCCAGCAGCATGGGACAGGAGAGCTCCTACAATGAGCAGTTCTTC
CASSMGQESSYNEQFF
>TRBV7-2|.|TRBJ2-5|once
TGTGCCAGCAGCCCCGGGATAATGGAGACCCAGTACTTC
CASSPGIMETQYF
>TRBV7-9|.|TRBJ1-3|.
TGTGCCAGCAGCTTAGCCGGGGGAGGACTCTCTGGAAACACCATATATTTT
CASSLAGGGLSGNTIYF
>TRBV27|TRBD2|TRBJ2-7|.
TGTGCCAGCAGTTTTCGACCTAGCGGGACTGCCTACGAGCAGTACTTC
CASSFRPSGTAYEQYF
>TRBV29-1|TRBD2|TRBJ2-1|.
TGCAGTTCCGGGACTAGCGGGAATTATGAGCAGTTCTTC
CSSGTSGNYEQFF